The source of this TCR beta chain is a study of T cells after posttransplantation cyclophosphamide. Findings and caveats of the study: Later post-transplant blood repertoires were often dominated by donor CD8+ memory clones.

As concerns this clone: The antigen is not known.

There are 16 residues in the CDR3. V shed 4 bases, J shed 0 bases, and the junction held 6 bases outside the gene matches. Germline CDR1 ENHRY, CDR2 SYGVKD. Sequencing was performed with immunoSEQ multiplex PCR; in TCRdb, only in-frame clones are kept and a portion is missing. The sample has 6,000 to 7,500 clones, roughly 98% seen once. The receptor's source is a middle-aged man in good health, CMV-negative, and a related stem cell transplant donor. V and J are TRBV10-3 and TRBJ1-5; 7 nucleotides line up with TRBD1. Material for sequencing was memory CD4+ T cells sorted from PBMCs. The CDR3 nucleotides are TGTGCCATCAGTGTCGGGGACAGTTATAGCAATCAGCCCCAGCATTTT. It translates to CAISVGDSYSNQPQHF.